This T cell receptor beta chain was observed in a study of PD-1 blockade in mismatch repair-deficient tumors. At the level of the study: Enrolled about 2012-2016, patients had progressing, pretreated mismatch repair-deficient cancers of about twelve types.

As regards this clone: The antigen is not known.

General study results and limits: Tumor-resident clones, often absent from pretreatment blood, expanded after pembrolizumab and then contracted.

Trimming cost V 0 bases and J 1 base, with 7 bases left between them. Germline V gene sequence: CDR1 PRHDT, CDR2 FYEKMQ (reference sequence). This CDR3 has 15 residues. The assay was immunoSEQ multiplex PCR, and TCRdb's table has in-frame clones only and misses some. In the table there are about 51,000 clones, over 70% of which are singletons. The chain couples TRBV13 to TRBJ2-1; TRBD1 is a possible D gene (5 bases). The receptor's source is an adult with mismatch repair-deficient cancer. Sequenced here: peripheral blood, sampled roughly 21 weeks after starting pembrolizumab. The CDR3, as DNA: TGTGCCAGCAGCTTAGGCAGGGTTTCCTACAATGAGCAGTTCTTC. Encoded protein: CASSLGRVSYNEQFF.